This T cell receptor beta chain came from a study of cytomegalovirus exposure and HLA in healthy donors. This PCR relied on a set of 60 Vbeta primers and 13 Jbeta primers. The assay was immunoSEQ multiplex PCR, and TCRdb's table has in-frame clones only and misses some. The table shows around 49,000 clones, with over 60% occurring only once. The V and J ends lost 5 bases and 6 bases, in that order; junction bases with no gene match: 10. This CDR3 contains 14 residues. Germline V gene lookup returns CDR1 MGHRA and CDR2 YSYEKL. Study-level results: A link between a missense DCLRE1C variant and TCR beta V- and J-gene trimming emerged from a later analysis. Highly shared variants forming one cluster were likely a sequencing artifact. Links to common viral pathogens appeared, in a later analysis, for several of the most significant clusters.

With regard to this clone: What it recognizes is unknown.

The chain combines TRBV4-1 with TRBJ2-7; 7 positions agree with TRBD1. Sequenced material: PBMCs. The receptor was derived from a man aged 30 to 45 in good health and CMV-seropositive. This CDR3 is CASSSVTWTGEQYF. The CDR3 coding sequence is TGCGCCAGCAGCTCCGTCACTTGGACAGGCGAGCAGTACTTC.